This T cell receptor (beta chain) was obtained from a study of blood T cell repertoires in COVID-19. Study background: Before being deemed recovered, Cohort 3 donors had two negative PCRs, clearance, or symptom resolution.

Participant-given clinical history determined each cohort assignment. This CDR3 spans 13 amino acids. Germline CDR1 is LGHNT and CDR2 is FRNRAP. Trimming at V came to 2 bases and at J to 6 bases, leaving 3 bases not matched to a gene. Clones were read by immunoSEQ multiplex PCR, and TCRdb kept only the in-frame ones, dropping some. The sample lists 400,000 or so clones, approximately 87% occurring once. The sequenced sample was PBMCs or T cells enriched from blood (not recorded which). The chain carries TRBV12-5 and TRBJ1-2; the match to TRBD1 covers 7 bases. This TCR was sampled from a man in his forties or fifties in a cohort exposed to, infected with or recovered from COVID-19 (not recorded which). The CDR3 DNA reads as TGTGCTAGTGGTTTGATAGGGGGCGATGGCTACACCTTC. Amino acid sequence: CASGLIGGDGYTF.